Sequencing of this T cell receptor beta chain was carried out in a study of blood T cell repertoires in COVID-19. Study overall: The samples span acute and convalescent COVID-19 from the United States, Italy and Spain. T cells, B-cell-depleted T cells, or PBMCs supplied cDNA or gDNA.

The germline V gene encodes CDR1 SGHRS and CDR2 YFSETQ. The CDR3 loop spans 17 amino acids. The V end lost 0 bases, the J end lost 0 bases, and 16 bases lay between the germline ends. Original data processing: Reference gene primer amplification in the assay estimated nucleated cell counts. The assay was immunoSEQ multiplex PCR, and TCRdb's table has in-frame clones only and misses some. Clone size and the V and J calls come from that table; the DNA yielded D and trimming. The sample has about 250,000 clones, about four fifths seen once. The TCR originated in a man older than 75 with acute or convalescent COVID-19. The chain combines TRBV5-1 with TRBJ2-7; weak D call: TRBD1 (6 bases). Source material: peripheral blood. The DNA of the CDR3 is TGCGCCAGCAGCTTGGCTCCGGACAGCCTAGTCTCCTACGAGCAGTACTTC. Protein sequence: CASSLAPDSLVSYEQYF.